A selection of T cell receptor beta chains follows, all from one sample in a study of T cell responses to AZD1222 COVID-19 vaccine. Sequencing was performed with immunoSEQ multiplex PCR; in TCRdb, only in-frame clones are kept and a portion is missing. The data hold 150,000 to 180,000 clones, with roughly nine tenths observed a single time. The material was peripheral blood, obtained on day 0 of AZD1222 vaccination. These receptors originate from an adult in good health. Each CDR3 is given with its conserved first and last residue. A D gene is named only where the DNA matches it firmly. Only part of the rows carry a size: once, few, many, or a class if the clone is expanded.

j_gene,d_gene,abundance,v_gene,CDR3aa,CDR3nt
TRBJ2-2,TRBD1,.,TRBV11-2,CASSPRDRNTGELFF,TGTGCCAGCAGCCCTAGGGACAGGAACACCGGGGAGCTGTTTTTT
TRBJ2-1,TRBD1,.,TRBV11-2,CASSFRDRAYEQFF,TGTGCCAGCAGCTTCCGAGACAGGGCCTATGAGCAGTTCTTC
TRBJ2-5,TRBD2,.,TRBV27,CASSGTSGGEETQYF,TGTGCCAGCTCCGGGACTAGCGGGGGGGAAGAGACCCAGTACTTC
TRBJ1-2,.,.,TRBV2,CASSELLYTF,TGTGCCAGCAGTGAACTTTTATACACCTTC
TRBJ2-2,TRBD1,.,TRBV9,CASSRGTGPNTGELFF,TGTGCCAGCAGCCGCGGGACAGGGCCGAACACCGGGGAGCTGTTTTTT
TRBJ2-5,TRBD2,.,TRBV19,CASSSSGGNRETQYF,TGTGCCAGTAGTAGCAGCGGGGGTAACCGAGAGACCCAGTACTTC
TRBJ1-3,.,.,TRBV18,CASSPQGGGNTIYF,TGTGCCAGCTCACCACAGGGCGGTGGAAACACCATATATTTT
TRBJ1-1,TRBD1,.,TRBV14,CASSQRQGGDTEAFF,TGTGCCAGCAGCCAGAGACAGGGTGGGGACACTGAAGCTTTCTTT
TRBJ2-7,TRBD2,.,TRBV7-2,CASSPTSGGYEQYF,TGTGCCAGCAGCCCGACTAGCGGGGGCTACGAGCAGTACTTC
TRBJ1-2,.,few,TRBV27,CASSLNSNIPAGGYTF,TGTGCCAGCAGCCTTAACAGCAACATTCCGGCGGGGGGCTACACCTTC
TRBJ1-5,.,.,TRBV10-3,CAISVNNQPQHF,TGTGCCATCAGTGTCAACAATCAGCCCCAGCATTTT
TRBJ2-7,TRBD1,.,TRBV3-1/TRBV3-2,CASSQDGQDRSYEQYF,TGTGCCAGCAGCCAAGATGGTCAGGACAGGAGCTACGAGCAGTACTTC
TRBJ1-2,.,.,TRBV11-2,CASSLRGDSNYGYTF,TGTGCCAGCAGCTTACGCGGGGATTCTAACTATGGCTACACCTTC
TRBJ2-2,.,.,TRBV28,CASSLSSLGGELFF,TGTGCCAGCAGTTTAAGCTCATTGGGGGGGGAGCTGTTTTTT
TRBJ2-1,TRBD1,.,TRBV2,CASSDPLWTGDNEQFF,TGTGCCAGCAGTGACCCGCTTTGGACAGGGGACAATGAGCAGTTCTTC
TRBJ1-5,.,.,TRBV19,CASSIYSQGSNQPQHF,TGTGCCAGTAGTATATACTCTCAGGGTAGCAATCAGCCCCAGCATTTT